This T cell receptor (beta chain) is drawn from a study of CD8+ T cells in alopecia areata. The study, taken as a whole, reports: Having just one nonresponder leaves the connection between baseline CD8+ expansion and response unresolved.

Germline CDR1 is PRHDT and CDR2 is FYEKMQ (reference sequence). This CDR3 has 15 amino acids. The germline V and J ends were trimmed by 4 bases and 6 bases, with 18 bases remaining between them. After isolation, RNA underwent reverse transcription to generate cDNA as the sequencing template. Measured with immunoSEQ multiplex PCR; TCRdb has only the in-frame clones, and not every one. The sample includes 85,000 to 95,000 clones, about three quarters of them seen just once. This clone showed up just once. The antigen remains unidentified. Treatment given: oral pan-JAK inhibitor, 5-10 mg twice daily. The clonotype comes from a human donor with alopecia areata. This sequence joins TRBV13 and TRBJ1-2; D is possibly TRBD1 (6 bases). The sequences come from CD8+ T cells sorted from blood, collected at approximately week 44, from a patient treated with tofacitinib. The CDR3 is CASSSPSDRLDGYTF. CDR3 coding DNA: TGTGCCAGCAGCTCACCCTCCGACAGGCTGGATGGCTACACCTTC.